This T cell receptor (beta chain) was recorded in a study of T cell responses to AZD1222 COVID-19 vaccine. Turning to the study itself: Second doses at about 4 or about 12 weeks were pooled.

Study conclusions and caveats: The sample set comprised mostly white British donors with more females, and clonal diversity was possibly underestimated. Two AZD1222 doses significantly raised spike-specific TCR breadth and depth over controls.

The trim removed 5 bases at V and 6 bases at J, leaving 14 bases unmatched. The germline gives CDR1 SGHVS, CDR2 FQNEAQ. The CDR3 sequence is 16 residues long. Sequenced by immunoSEQ multiplex PCR; TCRdb stores in-frame clones only, minus some. The sample lists about 79,000 clones, approximately 80% occurring once. A word on this clone: What it binds is not known.

This chain connects TRBV7-8 to TRBJ2-3; TRBD1 matches at 7 bases. The material was peripheral blood, obtained on day 0 of AZD1222 vaccination. The TCR originated in an adult in good health. Here the CDR3 reads CASSHRQGLAKDTQYF. The DNA of the CDR3 is TGTGCCAGCAGCCATCGACAGGGATTAGCGAAGGATACGCAGTATTTT.